This is a list of T cell receptor beta chains from one sample in a study of T cells in Graves' hyperthyroidism and ophthalmopathy. TCRdb re-derived calls from the multiplex PCR reads in MiXCR, one entry per CDR3 protein. The sample contains nearly 600,000 distinct CDR3 sequences, 13% to 15% of which appear only once. The sample comprised blood. The receptor set was obtained from a woman aged 18 to 35 with Graves' ophthalmopathy. Each CDR3 is given with its conserved first and last residue. A D gene is named only where the DNA matches it firmly. Clone size is stated in some rows and not others, as once, few, many or a class when expanded.

j_call clone_size v_call d_call cdr3_nt cdr3_aa
TRBJ2-7 many TRBV12-3/TRBV12-4 TRBD1 TGTGCCAGCAGTTTAAGGGGGCGGTATAGCTCCTACGAGCAGTACTTC CASSLRGRYSSYEQYF
TRBJ2-2 few TRBV20-1 NA TGCAGTGCTAGAGTCGGAGGGGGGAGCGGGGCCGGGGAGCTGTTTTTT CSARVGGGSGAGELFF
TRBJ1-3 many TRBV2 TRBD1 TGTGCCAGCAGCGGACAGGGCTGGGGAAACACCATATATTTT CASSGQGWGNTIYF
TRBJ2-1 many TRBV25-1 NA TGTGCCAGCAGTGATGGGTGGGAGCAGTTCTTC CASSDGWEQFF
TRBJ2-1 many TRBV7-2 TRBD2 TGTGCCAGCAGCTTAGGGGGACTAGGGGTCTACAATGAGCAGTTCTTC CASSLGGLGVYNEQFF
TRBJ1-2 many TRBV16 NA TGTGCCAGCAGCCAATCCTATGGCTACACCTTC CASSQSYGYTF
TRBJ2-7 many TRBV11-2 TRBD1 TGTGCCAGCAGCTTAGGCACAGGGGGGACCTACGAGCAGTACTTC CASSLGTGGTYEQYF
TRBJ2-7 many TRBV28 NA TGTGCCAGCAGGGACCCGAGCTCCTACGAGCAGTACTTC CASRDPSSYEQYF
TRBJ2-1 many TRBV20-1 TRBD2 TGCAGTGCGGAATCCTCCGGGACTAGCCTCTACAATGAGCAGTTCTTC CSAESSGTSLYNEQFF
TRBJ2-4 many TRBV6-1 NA TGTGCCAGCAGTGATGGGGGGAATCTAGCCAAAAACATTCAGTACTTC CASSDGGNLAKNIQYF
TRBJ2-3 many TRBV5-1 TRBD2 TGCGCCAGCAGCGTCGGACTAGCGGAGACAGATACGCAGTATTTT CASSVGLAETDTQYF
TRBJ2-7 many TRBV6-2/TRBV6-3 NA TGTGCCAGCAAGGCCCTCGAGAGCTCCTACGAGCAGTACTTC CASKALESSYEQYF
TRBJ2-7 few TRBV7-2 NA TGTGCCAGCAGCTTTCCCATAGGGGGTGCATCCCCGGGGGGCCACGAGCAGTACTTC CASSFPIGGASPGGHEQYF
TRBJ2-2 many TRBV28 TRBD2 TGTGCCAGCACTTTGGGGGGGGCGAACACCGGGGAGCTGTTTTTT CASTLGGANTGELFF
TRBJ1-1 many TRBV19 NA TGTGCCAGTATCGACGGAGGGCGCAGGACTGAAGCTTTCTTT CASIDGGRRTEAFF
TRBJ2-1 many TRBV10-3 NA TGTGCCATCAGTGACGAGGGCGGAGATAGGAATGAGCAGTTCTTC CAISDEGGDRNEQFF
TRBJ1-2 NA TRBV20-1 TRBD1 TGCAGTGTCGACAGGGGCGCTGGTTTGGGCTATGGCTACACCTTC CSVDRGAGLGYGYTF
TRBJ2-3 many TRBV20-1 NA TGCAGTGCTGGCCGGGATCCGCGGGATACGCAGTATTTT CSAGRDPRDTQYF